These 20 T cell receptor beta chains originate from one sample sequenced in a study of T-cell memory formation after mild COVID-19. TCRdb called the 5' RACE reads again in MiXCR, with one record for every CDR3 protein. The sample yields 300,000 to 400,000 distinct CDR3 sequences, approximately 15% seen once. The material sequenced was PBMCs or a T cell subset sorted from them (not recorded which). The source of these receptors is a man aged 18 to 35 who had mild COVID-19 (a few samples of this study predate the infection). Cell type and time point are not known.

This clonotype was seen many times. This sequence joins TRBV5-1 and TRBJ2-1; 14 positions agree with TRBD2. CDR1 is SGHRS, CDR2 YFSETQ, per germline. V lost 3 bases and J lost 13; bases outside the gene matches: 9. The CDR3 runs 15 residues. The CDR3 DNA reads TGCGCCAGCAGCTGGGACGGGACTAGCGGGGGTGACCAGTTCTTC. Amino acid sequence: CASSWDGTSGGDQFF.

A few counts support this clonotype. The chain links TRBV7-2 to TRBJ2-2; no clear D gene. V gave up 5 bases and J gave up 6 bases, with 16 bases separating them. Germline V CDR1 and CDR2: SGHTA, FQGNSA. The CDR3 spans 15 residues. CDR3 in amino acids: CASSPTRIKAGELFF. The DNA of the CDR3 is TGTGCCAGCAGCCCCACGCGCATAAAGGCCGGGGAGCTGTTTTTT.

This clonotype was counted only a few times. V gene TRBV25-1 combines with J gene TRBJ2-4, with 10 bases fitting TRBD1. J was trimmed by 10 bases and V by 2 bases; bases with no gene match: 2. The CDR3 runs to 13 residues. Germline CDR1 reads MGHDK; CDR2 reads SYGVNS. The CDR3 loop is CASSERDRGIQYF. For the CDR3, the DNA is TGTGCCAGCAGTGAACGGGACAGGGGAATTCAGTACTTC.

The CDR3 sequence is CASSQDGWTSEYQETQYF. The CDR3 DNA reads TGTGCCAGCAGCCAAGATGGATGGACTAGCGAGTACCAAGAGACCCAGTACTTC. The J gene is TRBJ2-5, the V gene TRBV4-2, with TRBD2 matching 9 bases. Germline V gene sequence: CDR1 LGHNA, CDR2 YNFKEQ. CDR3 length: 18 amino acids. Germline trimming cut 0 bases from V and 0 bases from J; bases unmatched to any gene: 8.

This clonotype appeared many times. This sequence joins TRBV20-1 and TRBJ2-1; 11 nucleotides match TRBD2. V lost 3 bases, J lost 2 bases, and 6 bases stayed unmatched. Germline-derived CDR1 and CDR2 are DFQATT and SNEGSKA (reference sequence). This CDR3 is 16 amino acids long. The CDR3 sequence: CSARSLAGGTYNEQFF. The CDR3 DNA follows: TGCAGTGCTAGGAGCCTAGCGGGGGGAACCTACAATGAGCAGTTCTTC.

This clonotype showed up just a few times. The chain's CDR3 is CASSSSRRGGGNTIYF. DNA of the CDR3: TGTGCCAGCAGCTCATCGAGGAGGGGCGGCGGAAACACCATATATTTT. J is TRBJ1-3 and V is TRBV7-9; a weak D match, TRBD1 (5 bases). The CDR3 extends over 16 amino acids. The germline CDR1 and CDR2 sequences are SEHNR and FQNEAQ (reference sequence). V was pared by 4 bases and J by 4 bases, with 17 bases between.

There are many counts of this clonotype. The genes are TRBV7-2 and TRBJ2-5; no clear D. V was clipped by 2 bases and J by 2 bases, with 6 bases between them. The V gene's germline CDR1 is SGHTA and CDR2 FQGNSA. This CDR3 is built from 13 residues. The CDR3 loop is CASSLQDQETQYF. The DNA for the CDR3 is TGTGCCAGCAGCTTACAGGATCAAGAGACCCAGTACTTC.

This clonotype occurred a few times. The genes are TRBV20-1 and TRBJ2-3; TRBD2 agrees at 7 bases. The germline CDR1 and CDR2 sequences are DFQATT and SNEGSKA (reference sequence). V lost 0 bases to trimming and J lost 3 bases; unmatched junction nucleotides: 9. CDR3 length: 16 amino acids. CDR3 bases: TGCAGTGCTAGAGAGGGGGGGAGTTGGGATACAGATACGCAGTATTTT. This encodes CSAREGGSWDTDTQYF.

This clonotype appeared a few times. The V call is TRBV6-2 or TRBV6-3, the J call TRBJ2-7; unclear D gene. The CDR3 runs 14 residues. Trimming took 0 bases from V and 3 from J, leaving 9 bases between them. Germline values: CDR1 MNHEY, CDR2 SVGEGT. CDR3 DNA: TGTGCCAGCAGTTACTCGGAAAGACACTACGAGCAGTACGTC. Residues: CASSYSERHYEQYV.

The chain is built from TRBV12-3 or TRBV12-4 and TRBJ1-2, with D possibly matching TRBD1 (5 bases). This CDR3 region has 14 residues. V dropped 1 base and J dropped 8 bases, with 14 bases sitting between them. The CDR3 loop is CASSLGAGRGGYTF. CDR3 in DNA: TGTGCCAGCAGTTTAGGGGCAGGGAGAGGGGGCTACACCTTC.

The V gene is TRBV25-1, the J gene TRBJ1-4; no clear D gene. The CDR3 is 17 amino acids. Trimming cost V 0 bases and J 0 bases, with 11 bases left between them. Germline V gene lookup returns CDR1 MGHDK and CDR2 SYGVNS. CDR3 protein: CASSEYVETATNEKLFF. CDR3 nucleotides: TGTGCCAGCAGTGAATACGTCGAGACCGCAACTAATGAAAAACTGTTTTTT.

This clonotype was recorded a few times. CDR3 in DNA: TGCAGCGTTGTGGGCACAGGCAATGAGCAGTTCTTC. Amino acids: CSVVGTGNEQFF. The V call is TRBV29-1, the J call TRBJ2-1; a possible D gene is TRBD1 (5 bases). CDR1 is SQVTM and CDR2 is ANQGSEA in the germline V gene. The CDR3 totals 12 residues. V was cut by 4 bases and J by 6 bases, with 10 bases left in between.

This clonotype was counted only a few times. The chain joins TRBV18 to TRBJ2-7, with D perhaps assigned TRBD1 or TRBD2 (5 bases each). Germline CDR1 reads KGHSH; CDR2 reads LQKENI. This CDR3 has 16 amino acids. V lost 5 bases to trimming and J lost 0 bases, with 17 bases between them. The CDR3 nucleotides are TGTGCCAGCTCAACTCAACCAACCGGGGCCTCCTACGAGCAGTACTTC. This sequence encodes CASSTQPTGASYEQYF.

This clonotype came up a few times. The chain combines TRBV10-3 with TRBJ2-3, with a possible D match to TRBD1 (6 bases). The germline gives CDR1 ENHRY, CDR2 SYGVKD. V lost 3 bases, J lost 0 bases, and 13 bases lay in between. This CDR3 comprises 16 residues. This chain's CDR3 is CAISDRGSASTDTQYF. The CDR3, as DNA: TGTGCCATCAGTGACAGGGGCAGCGCTAGCACAGATACGCAGTATTTT.

V gene TRBV29-1 combines with J gene TRBJ2-1, with unresolved D. The CDR3 is made up of 12 amino acids. Germline CDR1 SQVTM, CDR2 ANQGSEA. The V end was cut by 3 bases, the J end by 6 bases, with 9 bases between. CDR3 bases: TGCAGCGTTGAGCACGTACCCAATGAGCAGTTCTTC. It yields the protein CSVEHVPNEQFF.

V is TRBV20-1 and J is TRBJ1-3; D is unresolved. V was trimmed by 6 bases and J by 5 bases, leaving 17 bases between them. This CDR3 region has 14 residues. The germline gives CDR1 DFQATT, CDR2 SNEGSKA (reference sequence). The DNA of the CDR3 is TGCAGTGCCCCAGAGGTTCAGAAAAGAAACACCATATATTTT. It encodes CSAPEVQKRNTIYF.

The chain recombines TRBV7-2 with TRBJ2-7; 9 positions match TRBD1. V dropped 5 bases and J dropped 0; count of bases not matched to a gene: 5. CDR3 size: 15 residues. Germline-derived CDR1 and CDR2 are SGHTA and FQGNSA. CDR3 sequence (DNA): TGTGCCAGCAGCGACGGACAGGGGATCTCCTACGAGCAGTACTTC. It translates to CASSDGQGISYEQYF. Full variable domain (missing parts from reference TRBV7-2 and TRBJ2-7): GAGVSQSPSNKVTEKGKDVELRCDPISGHTALYWYRQSLGQGLEFLIYFQGNSAPDKSGLPSDRFSAERTGGSVSTLTIQRTQQEDSAVYLCASSDGQGISYEQYFGPGTRLTVT.

This clonotype showed up just a few times. This sequence joins TRBV7-3 and TRBJ2-1; no definite D call. Per germline, CDR1 SGHTA and CDR2 FQGTGA. The CDR3 has 12 amino acids. V dropped 1 base and J dropped 9 bases, with 7 bases sitting between them. The CDR3 DNA is TGTGCCAGCAGCTTAATGGATGGTGAGCAGTTCTTC. This sequence encodes CASSLMDGEQFF.

This clonotype was counted only a few times. CDR3 nucleotide sequence: TGTGCCAGCAGCGTAGATCGGGACTCTGGAAACACCATATATTTT. Protein sequence: CASSVDRDSGNTIYF. The chain employs TRBV9 and TRBJ1-3; D call uncertain. This CDR3 has 15 residues. Germline CDR1 SGDLS, CDR2 YYNGEE. Trimming took 0 bases from V and 0 from J, leaving 7 bases between them.

This chain links TRBV7-9 with TRBJ2-1; no definite D call. The CDR3 runs 13 residues. V shed 4 bases and J shed 5 bases, with 9 bases lying between them. Germline V gives CDR1 SEHNR, CDR2 FQNEAQ (reference sequence). The DNA for the CDR3 is TGTGCCAGCAGCTCCGGTCCGAACAATGAGCAGTTCTTC. This codes for CASSSGPNNEQFF.